Presented here are 29 T cell receptor beta chains from one specimen sequenced in a study of OX40 agonist ivuxolimab in advanced cancers. The assay was immunoSEQ multiplex PCR, and TCRdb's table has in-frame clones only and misses some. The table records around 83,000 clones, 90% to 95% of them present only once. Sequenced material: CD4+ or CD8+ T cells sorted from blood, taken in a trial of the OX40 agonist ivuxolimab. All receptors come from an adult with an advanced solid tumor such as melanoma, head and neck, liver or kidney cancer.

The chain employs TRBV7-2 and TRBJ2-7; 8 nucleotides line up with TRBD1. The CDR3 totals 15 residues. The V gene end was trimmed by 5 bases and the J gene end by 7 bases; junction bases not matched to a gene: 13. CDR1 SGHTA and CDR2 FQGNSA come from the germline V gene. The CDR3 coding sequence is TGTGCCAGCAGCCCCCCCGGGACAGGCTTGAGGGAGCAGTACTTC. Its translation: CASSPPGTGLREQYF.

V is TRBV4-1 and J is TRBJ1-1; D remains unclear. The length of the CDR3 is 14 residues. Looked up from germline, CDR1 is MGHRA and CDR2 is YSYEKL. V was shortened by 4 bases and J by 3 bases, with 12 bases between the two germline ends. The chain's CDR3 is CASSREAKDTEAFF. CDR3 DNA sequence: TGCGCCAGCAGCCGCGAGGCGAAAGACACTGAAGCTTTCTTT.

The V gene is TRBV5-1, the J gene TRBJ2-5; weak D call: TRBD2 (6 bases). The CDR3 is 16 amino acids. V dropped 1 base and J dropped 5 bases, with 18 bases sitting between them. Germline V gene data show CDR1 as SGHRS and CDR2 as YFSETQ. The CDR3 loop is CASSLFGGIEGETQYF. DNA for the CDR3: TGCGCCAGCAGCTTGTTCGGGGGAATTGAGGGTGAGACCCAGTACTTC.

This chain joins TRBV7-9 and TRBJ2-7; D remains ambiguous. V shed 7 bases and J shed 6 bases, with 10 bases lying between them. The CDR3 length is 11 residues. CDR1 is SEHNR, CDR2 FQNEAQ, per germline (reference sequence). The CDR3 region is CASTPAGEQYF. The CDR3 nucleotides are TGTGCCAGCACCCCCGCAGGCGAGCAGTACTTC.

The gene calls are TRBV6-4 and TRBJ2-3, with D possibly being TRBD1 (5 bases). This CDR3 region has 12 residues. Per germline, CDR1 MRHNA and CDR2 SNTAGT. V was clipped by 2 bases and J by 10 bases, with 10 bases between them. The CDR3 sequence: CASSDPPGPQYF. The CDR3 nucleotides read TGTGCCAGCAGTGACCCCCCAGGGCCGCAGTATTTT.

The chain combines TRBV6-5 with TRBJ2-7; TRBD1 might be the D (6 bases). From germline, CDR1 is MNHEY and CDR2 SVGAGI. There are 15 residues in the CDR3. Trimming left V 4 bases short and J 1 base short, with 14 bases between. The CDR3 DNA sequence: TGTGCCAGCAGTTCGCACAGGGCGCAATCCTACGAGCAGTACTTC. Its protein product is CASSSHRAQSYEQYF.

The chain recombines TRBV2 with TRBJ1-4; 10 bases match TRBD1. This CDR3 region has 15 residues. The V and J ends lost 6 bases and 3 bases, in that order; junction bases with no gene match: 4. The V gene's germline CDR1 is SNHLY and CDR2 FYNNEI. CDR3 residues: CASRRQGAANEKLFF. Written as DNA, the CDR3 is TGTGCCAGCAGGAGACAGGGGGCTGCTAATGAAAAACTGTTTTTT.

The chain carries TRBV7-3 and TRBJ2-3; no firm D call. Trimming took off 3 bases at V and 0 bases at J, with 7 bases between the two ends. This CDR3 comprises 14 residues. Germline assignment: CDR1 SGHTA and CDR2 FQGTGA. In nucleotides, the CDR3 is TGTGCCAGCAGCTTCGGTCATAGCACAGATACGCAGTATTTT. Encoded protein: CASSFGHSTDTQYF.

The genes are TRBV6-5 and TRBJ1-1; 9 nucleotides agree with TRBD1. V shed 5 bases, J shed 4 bases, and the junction held 5 bases outside the gene matches. The V gene's germline CDR1 is MNHEY and CDR2 SVGAGI. The CDR3 runs 14 residues. The CDR3 bases are TGTGCCAGCAGTCGGACAGGGGATGGCACTGAAGCTTTCTTT. Amino acid sequence: CASSRTGDGTEAFF.

The genes are TRBV7-2 and TRBJ2-1; the match to TRBD1 covers 9 bases. The CDR3 length is 15 residues. CDR1 and CDR2 (germline): SGHTA, FQGNSA. After removal of 1 base from V and 2 bases from J, the junction contained 0 bases not matched to a gene. CDR3 in amino acids: CASSLGQGAYNEQFF. CDR3 DNA: TGTGCCAGCAGCTTAGGACAGGGGGCCTACAATGAGCAGTTCTTC.

The rearrangement uses TRBV28 and TRBJ1-5; D may be TRBD1 (5 bases). V was shortened by 6 bases and J by 1 base, with 16 bases between the two germline ends. In germline, CDR1 is MDHEN, CDR2 SYDVKM. The CDR3 is made up of 16 amino acids. In DNA, the CDR3 is TGTGCCAGCAGCTCCGGGGCCGGAGGAAGCAATCAGCCCCAGCATTTT. It translates to CASSSGAGGSNQPQHF.

The chain has TRBV28 and TRBJ1-2; a weak D match, TRBD1 (5 bases). With 8 bases removed from V and 8 bases from J, the gap between germline ends came to 18 bases. This CDR3 comprises 13 residues. Germline lookup yields CDR1 MDHEN and CDR2 SYDVKM. CDR3: CASRLGVVGGYTF. In DNA, the CDR3 is TGTGCCAGCCGCCTAGGGGTTGTTGGGGGCTACACCTTC.

Only one count was recorded for this clone. This chain links TRBV23-1 with TRBJ1-5; 7 nucleotides agree with TRBD1. TRBV23-1 is recorded as an ORF, its role being uncertain. J was trimmed by 2 bases and V by 4 bases; bases with no gene match: 14. The CDR3 has 18 amino acids. The CDR3 DNA reads as TGCGCCAGCAGTCTAACAGGGGCTGGGTTCGGGCGCAATCAGCCCCAGCATTTT. Amino acid sequence: CASSLTGAGFGRNQPQHF.

The gene calls are TRBV4-2 and TRBJ2-2, with 10 bases lining up with TRBD2. The junction had 7 bases not matched to a gene; V was cut back by 0 bases and J by 0 bases. Germline lookup yields CDR1 LGHNA and CDR2 YNFKEQ. There are 19 residues in the CDR3. The CDR3 nucleotides are TGTGCCAGCAGCCAAGAACCTCTCGGACTAGCGGCGAACACCGGGGAGCTGTTTTTT. This codes for CASSQEPLGLAANTGELFF.

This clone was seen only once. The V call is TRBV28, the J call TRBJ2-7, with 9 bases fitting TRBD1. Losses at the gene ends were 6 bases for V and 4 bases for J; bases not matched to a gene: 4. Germline CDR1 MDHEN, CDR2 SYDVKM. The CDR3 has 13 amino acids. As DNA, the CDR3 is TGTGCCAGCAGGCGACAGGGGGGTTACGAGCAGTACTTC. Amino acids: CASRRQGGYEQYF.

V is TRBV7-6 and J is TRBJ2-5, with 11 bases fitting TRBD2. CDR1 SGHVS and CDR2 FNYEAQ come from the germline V gene. V shed 1 base and J 7 bases; nucleotides not matched to a gene: 14. This CDR3 contains 18 residues. CDR3: CASSLGGLADRMVGTQYF. Written as DNA, the CDR3 is TGTGCCAGCAGCTTAGGGGGACTAGCGGACCGAATGGTAGGGACCCAGTACTTC.

This clone was detected only once. This chain links TRBV30 with TRBJ2-1, with TRBD2 matching 7 bases. After removal of 4 bases from V and 3 bases from J, the junction contained 12 bases not matched to a gene. This CDR3 is 16 amino acids long. CDR1 GTSNPN and CDR2 SVGIG come from the germline V gene (reference sequence). CDR3 sequence: CAWTQRGGSFYNEQFF. DNA for the CDR3: TGTGCCTGGACTCAACGGGGCGGGAGTTTCTACAATGAGCAGTTCTTC.

The chain is built from TRBV6-6 and TRBJ2-7; D not certain. The V gene lost 4 bases and the J gene lost 0 bases, with 10 bases spanning the gap. CDR1 MNHNY and CDR2 SVGAGI come from the germline V gene (reference sequence). The CDR3 has 14 residues. The CDR3 DNA reads TGTGCCAGCAGTTGGCAGGCTACCTCCTACGAGCAGTACTTC. Protein: CASSWQATSYEQYF.

The gene calls are TRBV27 and TRBJ1-1; perhaps TRBD1 as D (5 bases). V lost 3 bases to trimming and J lost 4 bases, with 18 bases between them. Germline V CDR1 and CDR2: MNHEY, SMNVEV (reference sequence). The length of the CDR3 is 16 residues. CDR3 DNA sequence: TGTGCCAGCAGTTTCATGGGAGTGGGGGGGGGCACTGAAGCTTTCTTT. Amino acid sequence: CASSFMGVGGGTEAFF.

The chain links TRBV30 to TRBJ1-3, with no clear D. Trimming shortened V by 2 bases and J by 0 bases, and 14 bases separated the two germline ends. CDR3 length equals 16 residues. In germline, CDR1 is GTSNPN, CDR2 SVGIG (reference sequence). The CDR3 spells CAWSRPEALSGNTIYF. The CDR3, as DNA: TGTGCCTGGAGTAGGCCAGAAGCCCTCTCTGGAAACACCATATATTTT.

The chain combines TRBV5-1 with TRBJ2-7; tentative D call: TRBD1 (6 bases). The V and J ends lost 4 bases and 4 bases respectively, with 18 bases between them. Germline CDR1 reads SGHRS; CDR2 reads YFSETQ. This CDR3 region has 15 residues. The CDR3 region has the DNA TGCGCCAGCAGCGCCGGGACAAGTACTGGGTACGAGCAGTACTTC. Its translation: CASSAGTSTGYEQYF.

The J gene is TRBJ2-3, the V gene TRBV27, with D tentatively TRBD2 (5 bases). The CDR3 sequence is 14 residues long. Looked up from germline, CDR1 is MNHEY and CDR2 is SMNVEV (reference sequence). Trimming shortened V by 6 bases and J by 2 bases, and 12 bases separated the two germline ends. The CDR3 sequence is CASSPRASTDTQYF. DNA for the CDR3: TGTGCCAGCAGCCCGCGGGCTTCCACAGATACGCAGTATTTT.

The chain couples TRBV2 to TRBJ2-7, with 11 bases fitting TRBD2. V gave up 4 bases and J gave up 0 bases; unmatched junction bases: 5. CDR3 length: 16 amino acids. Looked up from germline, CDR1 is SNHLY and CDR2 is FYNNEI. CDR3 residues: CASSGLAGLGSYEQYF. The CDR3 DNA is TGTGCCAGCAGTGGACTAGCGGGGTTGGGCTCCTACGAGCAGTACTTC.

As DNA, the CDR3 is TGTGCCAGCAGCTCAGTTTTGAACACTGAAGCTTTCTTT. It is translated as CASSSVLNTEAFF. The rearrangement uses TRBV5-4 and TRBJ1-1; no reliable D call. This CDR3 is built from 13 residues. Trimming took 3 bases from V and 0 from J, leaving 6 bases between them. The V gene's germline CDR1 is SGHNT and CDR2 YYREEE (reference sequence).

The CDR3 loop reads CASSPARELVDIQYF. The CDR3 coding sequence is TGTGCCAGCAGCCCAGCCAGGGAACTAGTAGACATTCAGTACTTC. The chain combines TRBV5-4 with TRBJ2-4; D assignment may be TRBD1 or TRBD2 (5 bases each). CDR1 is SGHNT and CDR2 is YYREEE in the germline V gene (reference sequence). The V end lost 4 bases, the J end lost 8 bases, and 19 bases lay between the germline ends. The CDR3 runs to 15 residues.

This chain links TRBV4-2 with TRBJ2-7; D is unclear. Germline lookup yields CDR1 LGHNA and CDR2 YNFKEQ. This CDR3 is 17 amino acids long. V shed 0 bases and J shed 4 bases, with 19 bases lying between them. Here the CDR3 reads CASSQDPPPNLRYEQYF. CDR3 DNA sequence: TGTGCCAGCAGCCAAGATCCACCACCTAACCTTCGTTACGAGCAGTACTTC.

This chain's CDR3 is CASSFDNSYEQYF. The DNA for the CDR3 is TGCGCCAGCAGCTTTGACAACTCCTACGAGCAGTACTTC. The rearrangement joins TRBV5-1 to TRBJ2-7; D is unresolved. Germline lookup yields CDR1 SGHRS and CDR2 YFSETQ. The CDR3 has 13 residues. V lost 2 bases and J lost 0, with 6 bases in between.

The chain is built from TRBV5-1 and TRBJ2-6, with TRBD1 matching over 11 bases. In germline, CDR1 is SGHRS, CDR2 YFSETQ. Trimming cost V 1 base and J 4 bases; bases outside gene matches: 4. The CDR3 extends over 17 amino acids. CDR3 loop: CASSLRTGGTGANVLTF. CDR3 in DNA: TGCGCCAGCAGCTTGAGGACAGGGGGCACCGGGGCCAACGTCCTGACTTTC.

The CDR3 nucleotides are TGTGCCAGCAGTTACGGGGGCAGGGGGAGTGAAAAACTGTTTTTT. It encodes CASSYGGRGSEKLFF. V and J are TRBV6-5 and TRBJ1-4; 7 bases are shared with TRBD1. Germline CDR1 MNHEY, CDR2 SVGAGI. The CDR3 has 15 amino acids. V shed 2 bases and J 7 bases; nucleotides not matched to a gene: 7.